Below, 24 T cell receptor beta chains from the same sample are listed, as sequenced in a study of T cells after yellow fever vaccination. TCRdb re-derived calls from the 5' RACE reads in MiXCR, one entry per CDR3 protein. The sample lists more than 65,000 distinct CDR3 sequences, 13% occurring once. The sample in question was CD8+ T cells not binding an NS4B(214-222) dextramer, sorted from PBMCs, obtained 21 days after the first yellow fever vaccination. Receptors were obtained from a young man who received the YFV17D yellow fever vaccine.

This clonotype occurred many times. This chain uses TRBV4-2 with TRBJ2-3; D may be TRBD2 (7 bases). CDR1 and CDR2 from the germline V gene are LGHNA and YNFKEQ. V was shortened by 0 bases and J by 4 bases, with 14 bases between the two germline ends. The CDR3 runs 16 residues. CDR3 DNA sequence: TGTGCCAGCAGCCAAGATTTAGGGGGGGCCCCAGATACGCAGTATTTT. Translated: CASSQDLGGAPDTQYF.

This clonotype occurred a few times. The gene calls are TRBV29-1 and TRBJ2-3, with 8 nucleotides matching TRBD2. This CDR3 has 14 residues. Unmatched junction bases numbered 8, after V lost 6 bases and J lost 3 bases. CDR1 is SQVTM, CDR2 ANQGSEA, per germline. The CDR3 nucleotides are TGCAGCGTGGCGGGCGGGGGGCATACAGATACGCAGTATTTT. This encodes CSVAGGGHTDTQYF.

This clonotype was seen only a few times. The chain carries TRBV18 and TRBJ1-5, with D possibly matching TRBD1 (5 bases). V was pared by 3 bases and J by 3 bases, with 18 bases between. This CDR3 has 17 amino acids. CDR1 KGHSH and CDR2 LQKENI come from the germline V gene. As DNA, the CDR3 is TGTGCCAGCTCACCTACGGACGGCCGGGGCCTCAATCAGCCCCAGCATTTT. Its translation is CASSPTDGRGLNQPQHF.

Only a few counts were recorded for this clonotype. The chain has TRBV10-3 and TRBJ2-5; perhaps D is TRBD1 or TRBD2 (6 bases each). This CDR3 spans 14 amino acids. The germline V and J ends were trimmed by 7 bases and 7 bases, with 19 bases remaining between them. Germline lookup yields CDR1 ENHRY and CDR2 SYGVKD. The CDR3 sequence: CAIKEGEISRTQYF. CDR3 bases: TGTGCCATCAAGGAGGGGGAGATTTCGCGGACCCAGTACTTC.

This clonotype was observed a handful of times. The chain carries TRBV6-1 and TRBJ1-6; TRBD1 might be the D (5 bases). With 6 bases removed from V and 6 bases from J, the gap between germline ends came to 12 bases. This CDR3 is 14 amino acids long. Germline values: CDR1 MNHNS, CDR2 SASEGT. CDR3 amino acids: CASRWGTANSPLHF. Here the CDR3 DNA reads TGTGCCAGCAGATGGGGGACGGCTAATTCACCCCTCCACTTT.

This clonotype showed up just a few times. CDR3 residues: CASSQVESNTGELFF. CDR3 sequence (DNA): TGCGCCAGCAGCCAAGTTGAGTCCAACACCGGGGAGCTGTTTTTT. The chain recombines TRBV4-3 with TRBJ2-2; D call uncertain. Trimming left V 1 base short and J 2 bases short, with 8 bases between. The CDR3 runs 15 residues. CDR1 and CDR2 (germline): LGHNA, YSLEER.

This clonotype appeared a few times. CDR3 region: CASSPRSNEKLFF. As DNA, the CDR3 is TGTGCCAGCAGCCCACGGAGCAATGAAAAACTGTTTTTT. V and J are TRBV7-9 and TRBJ1-4; D remains ambiguous. Germline V gives CDR1 SEHNR, CDR2 FQNEAQ (reference sequence). V was shortened by 5 bases and J by 5 bases, with 9 bases between the two germline ends. The CDR3 contains 13 residues.

The J gene is TRBJ1-1, the V gene TRBV27; weak D call: TRBD1 (5 bases). With 5 bases removed from V and 6 bases from J, the gap between germline ends came to 19 bases. Looked up from germline, CDR1 is MNHEY and CDR2 is SMNVEV (reference sequence). The CDR3 is 15 residues long. The chain's CDR3 is CASSPLGGAGSEAFF. CDR3 coding DNA: TGTGCCAGCAGTCCCCTGGGAGGGGCGGGATCTGAAGCTTTCTTT.

This clonotype was counted a few times. The J gene is TRBJ2-7, the V gene TRBV6-2 or TRBV6-3; TRBD2 matches 13 bases. Trimming took 5 bases from V and 2 from J; bases not matched to a gene: 6. CDR1 and CDR2 (germline): MNHEY, SVGEGT. CDR3 size: 16 residues. CDR3 bases: TGTGCCAGCAGTGGGACTAGCGGGGAGAACACCTACGAGCAGTACGTC. As protein: CASSGTSGENTYEQYV.

The rearrangement joins TRBV4-1 to TRBJ2-3; either TRBD1 or TRBD2 may fit D (6 bases each). Germline V gene lookup returns CDR1 MGHRA and CDR2 YSYEKL. The CDR3 runs to 14 residues. Trimming left V 7 bases short and J 4 bases short, with 15 bases between. The CDR3 coding sequence is TGCGCCAGCACGGACGGGGGCTGGGCAGATACGCAGTATTTT. The encoded protein is CASTDGGWADTQYF.

In this sample, this clonotype turned up many times. This chain uses TRBV6-5 with TRBJ1-2; TRBD1 matches at 10 bases. Germline CDR1 reads MNHEY; CDR2 reads SVGAGI. V gave up 5 bases and J gave up 4 bases; unmatched junction bases: 7. This CDR3 is built from 15 residues. The CDR3 region has the DNA TGTGCCAGCAGTACCGGGACAGGGGAGGGCTATGGCTACACCTTC. It specifies CASSTGTGEGYGYTF.

This clonotype was seen a handful of times. The CDR3 nucleotides are TGTGCCGCGGGACTACAAGAGACCCAGTACTTC. Protein: CAAGLQETQYF. The chain combines TRBV7-9 with TRBJ2-5; 7 nucleotides agree with TRBD2. Germline V gene data show CDR1 as SEHNR and CDR2 as FQNEAQ (reference sequence). This CDR3 spans 11 amino acids. With V trimmed by 11 bases and J by 2 bases, 2 bases remained unmatched.

The chain carries TRBV20-1 and TRBJ2-7; 10 positions match TRBD1. CDR1 is DFQATT, CDR2 SNEGSKA, per germline (reference sequence). This CDR3 comprises 13 residues. Trimming took 4 bases from V and 3 from J; bases not matched to a gene: 3. The CDR3 sequence: CSAKRDRGYEQYV. As DNA, the CDR3 is TGCAGTGCTAAGCGGGACAGGGGCTACGAGCAGTACGTC.

The chain carries TRBV7-9 and TRBJ1-5, with D possibly TRBD1 on 5 matching bases. CDR1 is SEHNR, CDR2 FQNEAQ, per germline (reference sequence). V was clipped by 8 bases and J by 3 bases, with 8 bases between them. The CDR3 is 12 residues long. The CDR3 region has the DNA TGTGCCAGCGGGACGGACAATCAGCCCCAGCATTTT. This gives the protein CASGTDNQPQHF. Supplemented by reference TRBV7-9 and TRBJ1-5, the full variable domain reads DTGVSQNPRHKITKRGQNVTFRCDPISEHNRLYWYRQTLGQGPEFLTYFQNEAQLEKSRLLSDRFSAERPKGSFSTLEIQRTEQGDSAMYLCASGTDNQPQHFGDGTRLSIL.

The CDR3 loop is CASSLGTSGDTDTQYF. DNA for the CDR3: TGCGCCAGCAGCTTGGGGACTAGCGGGGACACAGATACGCAGTATTTT. The rearrangement links TRBV5-1 to TRBJ2-3, with 12 bases aligning to TRBD2. The CDR3 covers 16 residues. Per germline, CDR1 SGHRS and CDR2 YFSETQ. Trimming cost V 0 bases and J 2 bases; bases outside gene matches: 1.

This clonotype was counted a few times. V usage is TRBV7-6 and J usage is TRBJ2-7, with TRBD1 as a possible D gene (7 bases). CDR3 size: 15 residues. The V end lost 1 base, the J end lost 3 bases, and 13 bases lay between the germline ends. The germline V gene encodes CDR1 SGHVS and CDR2 FNYEAQ. CDR3 loop: CASSLEEGAHYEQYF. DNA of the CDR3: TGTGCCAGCAGCTTAGAGGAGGGGGCTCACTACGAGCAGTACTTC. The full variable domain, with the rest looked up from reference TRBV7-6 and TRBJ2-7, is GAGVSQSPRYKVTKRGQDVALRCDPISGHVSLYWYRQALGQGPEFLTYFNYEAQQDKSGLPNDRFSAERPEGSISTLTIQRTEQRDSAMYRCASSLEEGAHYEQYFGPGTRLTVT.

This sequence joins TRBV7-9 and TRBJ2-5; 8 bases are shared with TRBD2. Germline V CDR1 and CDR2: SEHNR, FQNEAQ (reference sequence). With 4 bases clipped from V and 0 bases from J, the junction kept 10 bases outside the gene matches. The CDR3 is 17 residues long. The CDR3 region is CASSSPGLVEYQETQYF. The CDR3 coding sequence is TGTGCCAGCAGCTCACCGGGACTAGTGGAATACCAAGAGACCCAGTACTTC. Looking up the rest from reference TRBV7-9 and TRBJ2-5 gives the full variable domain: DTGVSQNPRHKITKRGQNVTFRCDPISEHNRLYWYRQTLGQGPEFLTYFQNEAQLEKSRLLSDRFSAERPKGSFSTLEIQRTEQGDSAMYLCASSSPGLVEYQETQYFGPGTRLLVL.

V usage is TRBV2 and J usage is TRBJ2-3; D may be TRBD2 (6 bases). This CDR3 has 14 residues. Germline CDR1 and CDR2: SNHLY and FYNNEI. Trimming stripped 9 bases from V and 0 bases from J, with 13 bases between. The CDR3 spells CARLRGASTDTQYF. The CDR3 region has the DNA TGTGCCAGACTCCGCGGGGCTAGCACAGATACGCAGTATTTT.

V gene TRBV13 combines with J gene TRBJ2-5, with 10 bases that match TRBD2. Germline V gives CDR1 PRHDT, CDR2 FYEKMQ (reference sequence). The CDR3 is 17 amino acids. The trim removed 1 base at V and 2 bases at J, leaving 7 bases unmatched. As DNA, the CDR3 is TGTGCCAGCAGCTTAGCTGACAGCGGGGGGGAACAAGAGACCCAGTACTTC. Protein sequence: CASSLADSGGEQETQYF. The variable domain in full, with the rest retrieved from reference TRBV13 and TRBJ2-5, is AAGVIQSPRHLIKEKRETATLKCYPIPRHDTVYWYQQGPGQDPQFLISFYEKMQSDKGSIPDRFSAQQFSDYHSELNMSSLELGDSALYFCASSLADSGGEQETQYFGPGTRLLVL.

This clonotype was recorded a few times. The chain couples TRBV3-1 to TRBJ2-5; TRBD1 matches 7 bases. The CDR3 loop spans 15 amino acids. Germline V lookup: CDR1 LGHDT, CDR2 YNNKEL (reference sequence). With 3 bases clipped from V and 3 bases from J, the junction kept 7 bases outside the gene matches. CDR3 nucleotide sequence: TGTGCCAGCAGCCAGTTCGGGACAGAGAAAGAGACCCAGTACTTC. Its translation: CASSQFGTEKETQYF.

This clonotype was seen more than once but under ten times. The gene calls are TRBV5-5 and TRBJ2-5; D is possibly TRBD1 (6 bases). This CDR3 comprises 16 residues. The V end lost 2 bases, the J end lost 4 bases, and 18 bases lay between the germline ends. Germline CDR1 and CDR2: SGHKS and YYEKEE (reference sequence). The CDR3 spells CASSLIWQGMVETQYF. The DNA of the CDR3 is TGTGCCAGCAGCTTAATATGGCAGGGGATGGTAGAGACCCAGTACTTC.

This clonotype has just a few counts. The V call is TRBV9, the J call TRBJ2-2, with 8 bases fitting TRBD2. The trim removed 0 bases at V and 2 bases at J, leaving 3 bases unmatched. Germline V lookup: CDR1 SGDLS, CDR2 YYNGEE. This CDR3 is 16 amino acids long. The CDR3 nucleotides are TGTGCCAGCAGCGTAGATCGGGGGGGCAACACCGGGGAGCTGTTTTTT. Translated: CASSVDRGGNTGELFF.

This chain uses TRBV20-1 with TRBJ2-1; the D gene is possibly TRBD2 (6 bases). CDR1 and CDR2 from the germline V gene are DFQATT and SNEGSKA (reference sequence). This CDR3 has 13 residues. Deletions cut 3 bases from V and 7 bases from J, with 13 bases between. In DNA form, the CDR3 reads TGCAGTGCTAGGAGGCTTGCGGGGAATGAGCAGTTCTTC. Protein product: CSARRLAGNEQFF.

The sample holds a few counts of this clonotype. The chain combines TRBV5-6 with TRBJ1-6; a possible D gene is TRBD1 (5 bases). Between the trimmed V and J ends, which lost 2 bases and 9 bases, there was a span of 12 bases. Germline V gene data show CDR1 as SGHDT and CDR2 as YYEEEE. The CDR3 contains 14 residues. DNA of the CDR3: TGTGCCAGCAGCTTAGAAGGGGCTGGTTCACCCCTCCACTTT. Its translation is CASSLEGAGSPLHF.